This is a list of T cell receptor beta chains from one sample in a study of blood T cell repertoires in COVID-19. Clones were sequenced by immunoSEQ multiplex PCR, and TCRdb holds only the in-frame ones, with some missing. The data show some 150,000 clones, 89% seen once. Sequences were obtained from peripheral blood. These receptors were collected from a human donor in a cohort sampled during active COVID-19. CDR3s include the opening cysteine and the closing phenylalanine or tryptophan. D genes are given only for firm matches. Rows give clone size only sometimes, using once, few, many, or a class for an expanded clone.

-,TRBV7-3,TRBJ2-1,TRBD1,CASSLVQGAYNEQFF,TGTGCCAGCAGCTTAGTACAGGGGGCCTACAATGAGCAGTTCTTC
-,TRBV5-1,TRBJ2-7,-,CASSFIGDTSSYEQYF,TGCGCCAGCAGCTTCATTGGGGACACCAGCTCCTACGAGCAGTACTTC
once,TRBV18,TRBJ1-2,TRBD1,CASSPNPDREFYGYTF,TGTGCCAGCTCACCCAACCCGGACAGGGAGTTCTATGGCTACACCTTC
-,TRBV10-1,TRBJ2-3,TRBD2,CASSAGADTQYF,TGCGCCAGCTCAGCGGGGGCAGATACGCAGTATTTT
-,TRBV12-3/TRBV12-4,TRBJ1-2,-,CASSPGYYGYTF,TGTGCCAGCAGCCCGGGGTACTATGGCTACACCTTC
-,TRBV19,TRBJ1-6,TRBD1,CATSGTGGSPLHF,TGTGCCACCTCCGGGACAGGGGGATCACCCCTCCACTTT
-,TRBV27,TRBJ2-7,-,CASSWGASYEQYF,TGTGCCAGCAGTTGGGGAGCCTCCTACGAGCAGTACTTC
-,TRBV9,TRBJ2-2,-,CASSPSAGADTGELFF,TGTGCCAGCAGCCCATCTGCGGGGGCCGACACCGGGGAGCTGTTTTTT
-,TRBV9,TRBJ2-7,TRBD1,CASSVGWDRTYEQYF,TGTGCCAGCAGCGTAGGTTGGGACAGGACCTACGAGCAGTACTTC
-,TRBV6-5,TRBJ1-1,-,CASSYSFLLSTEAFF,TGTGCCAGCAGTTACTCCTTTCTGTTGAGCACTGAAGCTTTCTTT
-,TRBV7-9,TRBJ2-1,-,CASIERNEQFF,TGTGCCAGCATCGAGCGGAATGAGCAGTTCTTC
-,TRBV7-3,TRBJ2-7,-,CASSLNRVSYEQYF,TGTGCCAGCAGCTTAAACAGGGTCTCCTACGAGCAGTACTTC
-,TRBV2,TRBJ2-1,-,CASSATRGNEQFF,TGTGCCAGCAGCGCCACTCGGGGCAATGAGCAGTTCTTC
-,TRBV19,TRBJ2-2,TRBD2,CASSIASGGAATGELFF,TGTGCCAGTAGTATAGCGAGCGGGGGGGCGGCTACCGGGGAGCTGTTTTTT
-,TRBV20-1,TRBJ2-2,-,CSASGTGELFF,TGCAGTGCTAGCGGGACAGGGGAGCTGTTTTTT
once,TRBV6-5,TRBJ2-1,TRBD2,CASSARLAGDNEQFF,TGTGCCAGCAGCGCTCGGTTAGCGGGGGACAATGAGCAGTTCTTC
-,TRBV7-8,TRBJ2-5,-,CASSLGLEPVGTQYF,TGTGCCAGCAGCTTAGGACTAGAACCCGTGGGGACCCAGTACTTC
-,TRBV29-1,TRBJ2-5,-,CSVEDARAETQYF,TGCAGCGTTGAAGATGCCAGGGCGGAGACCCAGTACTTC
once,TRBV4-1,TRBJ1-3,-,CASSRGAGNTIYF,TGCGCCAGCAGCCGTGGAGCTGGAAACACCATATATTTT
once,TRBV2,TRBJ2-5,-,CASSGPAGLRETQYF,TGTGCCAGTAGTGGTCCGGCGGGCCTCCGGGAGACCCAGTACTTC
once,TRBV6-2/TRBV6-3,TRBJ1-1,-,CASSFHRVGDTEAFF,TGTGCCAGCAGTTTCCACAGGGTAGGTGATACTGAAGCTTTCTTT
-,TRBV27,TRBJ1-5,TRBD1,CASSPDREGQPQHF,TGTGCCAGCAGTCCGGACAGGGAGGGTCAGCCCCAGCATTTT
-,TRBV24-1,TRBJ2-3,TRBD1,CATSEGQGRADTQYF,TGTGCCACCAGTGAGGGACAGGGGAGAGCAGATACGCAGTATTTT
-,TRBV19,TRBJ1-5,TRBD1,CASIGTGGFQPQHF,TGTGCCAGCATCGGGACAGGGGGTTTCCAGCCCCAGCATTTT
-,TRBV6-5,TRBJ2-2,TRBD2,CASSYSGGAPGELFF,TGTGCCAGCAGTTACAGCGGGGGGGCCCCCGGGGAGCTGTTTTTT
-,TRBV3-1/TRBV3-2,TRBJ2-3,TRBD1,CASSLSPTSGQGLTDTQYF,TGTGCCAGCAGCCTCTCACCGACCTCGGGACAGGGATTGACAGATACGCAGTATTTT
-,TRBV19,TRBJ2-3,TRBD1,CASRVTRGQTDTQYF,TGTGCCAGTAGGGTGACCAGGGGGCAGACAGATACGCAGTATTTT
-,TRBV30,TRBJ2-7,-,CAWGLNSYEQYF,TGTGCCTGGGGCTTAAACTCCTACGAGCAGTACTTC
-,TRBV7-8,TRBJ2-2,TRBD2,CASSYAASGANTGELFF,TGTGCCAGCAGCTACGCCGCTAGCGGGGCGAACACCGGGGAGCTGTTTTTT
once,TRBV29-1,TRBJ1-4,-,CSVKWSPNEKLFF,TGCAGCGTTAAGTGGAGTCCTAATGAAAAACTGTTTTTT
-,TRBV5-1,TRBJ2-4,-,CASSLSSKNIQYF,TGCGCCAGCAGCTTGTCCTCCAAAAACATTCAGTACTTC
-,TRBV6-5,TRBJ1-2,TRBD1,CASSRHRGPDYGYTF,TGTGCCAGCAGTCGCCACAGGGGGCCAGACTATGGCTACACCTTC
-,TRBV5-4,TRBJ2-3,-,CASSPGYIGGTDTQYF,TGTGCCAGCAGCCCCGGATACATAGGGGGCACAGATACGCAGTATTTT
-,TRBV5-4,TRBJ2-3,-,CASSATSTDTQYF,TGTGCCAGCAGCGCCACTAGCACAGATACGCAGTATTTT
-,TRBV6-2/TRBV6-3,TRBJ1-1,TRBD1,CASSPQGRTEAFF,TGTGCCAGCAGCCCACAGGGGAGGACTGAAGCTTTCTTT